The 15 T cell receptor beta chains in this list originate from one sample, sequenced in a study of neurological immune-mediated disorders. TCRdb re-derived calls from the 5' RACE reads in MiXCR, one entry per CDR3 protein. The table records 95,000 or so distinct CDR3 sequences, around 3.4% of them present only once. The sequenced material came from PBMCs. Receptor source: a woman between 18 and 30 years old with multiple sclerosis.

This clonotype was found many times. This chain uses TRBV27 with TRBJ1-4; 7 nucleotides line up with TRBD1. Trimming removed 6 bases from V and 5 bases from J; junction bases left unmatched: 9. This CDR3 comprises 15 residues. Germline values: CDR1 MNHEY, CDR2 SMNVEV (reference sequence). CDR3 sequence: CASRGGQAENEKLFF. The DNA for the CDR3 is TGTGCCAGCAGGGGAGGACAGGCTGAAAATGAAAAACTGTTTTTT.

This clonotype has at least ten counts. CDR3 in DNA: TGTGCCAGCAGAGAGACAGGTGTTAATGAAAAACTGTTTTTT. Residues: CASRETGVNEKLFF. V and J are TRBV12-3 or TRBV12-4 and TRBJ1-4; perhaps TRBD1 as D (6 bases). Trimming removed 6 bases from V and 4 bases from J, with 12 bases in between. This CDR3 has 14 amino acids.

This clonotype appeared many times. This sequence joins TRBV28 and TRBJ2-6, with D tentatively TRBD2 (5 bases). This CDR3 region has 14 residues. V was pared by 11 bases and J by 0 bases, with 11 bases between. The V gene's germline CDR1 is MDHEN and CDR2 SYDVKM. CDR3 sequence reads: CAGSDSSGANVLTF. Written as DNA, the CDR3 is TGTGCCGGGAGCGATAGCTCTGGGGCCAACGTCCTGACTTTC.

This clonotype has just a few counts. V usage is TRBV4-1 and J usage is TRBJ2-1; 10 bases agree with TRBD2. Germline CDR1 MGHRA, CDR2 YSYEKL. The trim removed 2 bases at V and 3 bases at J, leaving 1 base unmatched. This CDR3 is 15 amino acids long. CDR3 in amino acids: CASSQSGGDYNEQFF. DNA for the CDR3: TGCGCCAGCAGCCAAAGCGGGGGGGACTACAATGAGCAGTTCTTC.

This clonotype was recorded at least ten times. This sequence joins TRBV20-1 and TRBJ1-1; D might be TRBD1 (5 bases). Looked up from germline, CDR1 is DFQATT and CDR2 is SNEGSKA (reference sequence). Trimming took 5 bases from V and 6 from J, leaving 16 bases between them. The length of the CDR3 is 13 residues. In nucleotides, the CDR3 is TGCAGTGCTCCCGTGGGGGGATGGGCTGAAGCTTTCTTT. This sequence encodes CSAPVGGWAEAFF.

This clonotype was seen more than once but under ten times. V usage is TRBV5-1 and J usage is TRBJ1-3; D uncertain. Between the trimmed V and J ends, which lost 0 bases and 0 bases, there was a span of 13 bases. This CDR3 has 17 amino acids. Germline-derived CDR1 and CDR2 are SGHRS and YFSETQ. The CDR3 bases are TGCGCCAGCAGCTTGGACGAAGACTTACGCTCTGGAAACACCATATATTTT. As protein: CASSLDEDLRSGNTIYF.

By sample fraction, this clonotype is medium-sized. The chain couples TRBV20-1 to TRBJ2-5, with D possibly matching TRBD1 (6 bases). This CDR3 comprises 19 residues. The V gene lost 0 bases and the J gene lost 1 base, with 24 bases spanning the gap. Germline CDR1 and CDR2: DFQATT and SNEGSKA (reference sequence). The DNA for the CDR3 is TGCAGTGCTAGAGAACGGGACCTCCCGACCAGGGGCACCCAAGAGACCCAGTACTTC. Its translation: CSARERDLPTRGTQETQYF.

This clonotype was counted at least ten times. The chain uses TRBV7-3 and TRBJ2-5, with D maybe TRBD2 (6 bases). V dropped 1 base and J dropped 5 bases, with 17 bases sitting between them. This CDR3 is 16 amino acids long. Germline-derived CDR1 and CDR2 are SGHTA and FQGTGA. In nucleotides, the CDR3 is TGTGCCAGCAGCTTAATCGGCGGGACGGCAGGGGAGACCCAGTACTTC. Residues: CASSLIGGTAGETQYF. Filled out from reference TRBV7-3 and TRBJ2-5, the complete variable domain reads GAGVSQTPSNKVTEKGKYVELRCDPISGHTALYWYRQSLGQGPEFLIYFQGTGAADDSGLPNDRFFAVRPEGSVSTLKIQRTERGDSAVYLCASSLIGGTAGETQYFGPGTRLLVL.

In its sample, this clonotype was seen once. It may be a read error: a sequence one base away is much more abundant. The rearrangement uses TRBV5-6 and TRBJ1-5; weak D call: TRBD1 (5 bases). The CDR3 is 14 amino acids. Germline V gene lookup returns CDR1 SGHDT and CDR2 YYEEEE. V was pared by 7 bases and J by 9 bases, with 20 bases between. CDR3 sequence (DNA): TGTGCCAGCGGCGACGGGACTGGGTCTGGGCCCCAGCATTTT. It translates to CASGDGTGSGPQHF. Based on the CDR3 plus reference TRBV5-6 and TRBJ1-5, the full variable domain is DAGVTQSPTHLIKTRGQQVTLRCSPKSGHDTVSWYQQALGQGPQFIFQYYEEEERQRGNFPDRFSGHQFPNYSSELNVNALLLGDSALYLCASGDGTGSGPQHFGDGTRLSIL.

This clonotype was recorded many times. The V and J genes are TRBV11-2 and TRBJ1-5; D not resolved. The CDR3 runs to 18 residues. Germline CDR1 reads SGHAT; CDR2 reads FQNNGV. V lost 1 base, J lost 3 bases, and 19 bases lay in between. CDR3: CASSLVVGPVPHNQPQHF. In DNA, the CDR3 is TGTGCCAGCAGCTTAGTGGTTGGACCAGTCCCCCACAATCAGCCCCAGCATTTT.

In this sample, this clonotype turned up many times. The chain links TRBV9 to TRBJ2-2, with 7 nucleotides matching TRBD1. The V gene's germline CDR1 is SGDLS and CDR2 YYNGEE. The CDR3 covers 15 residues. The junction had 10 bases not matched to a gene; V was cut back by 4 bases and J by 7 bases. CDR3 in amino acids: CASSPYQGDGGELFF. The CDR3 DNA reads TGTGCCAGCAGCCCTTACCAGGGGGACGGCGGGGAGCTGTTTTTT.

At least ten counts were recorded for this clonotype. This sequence joins TRBV20-1 and TRBJ2-3; no definite D call. Germline V gene data show CDR1 as DFQATT and CDR2 as SNEGSKA (reference sequence). This CDR3 has 15 residues. Trimming stripped 0 bases from V and 0 bases from J, with 10 bases between. This chain's CDR3 is CSAREASRSTDTQYF. For the CDR3, the DNA is TGCAGTGCTAGAGAAGCATCCCGGAGCACAGATACGCAGTATTTT.

The chain has TRBV10-3 and TRBJ2-1, with D perhaps matching TRBD1 (6 bases). The V end lost 10 bases, the J end lost 7 bases, and 14 bases lay between the germline ends. The CDR3 has 12 amino acids. Germline V gene data show CDR1 as ENHRY and CDR2 as SYGVKD. The CDR3 coding sequence is TGTGCCACCGCTGGGGACATAAATGAGCAGTTCTTC. Translated: CATAGDINEQFF.

This clonotype was seen ten or more times. The chain couples TRBV20-1 to TRBJ1-1; TRBD1 is a possible D gene (6 bases). Germline CDR1 is DFQATT and CDR2 is SNEGSKA (reference sequence). V lost 0 bases and J 5 bases, leaving 16 bases between the germline ends. This CDR3 spans 15 amino acids. CDR3 sequence: CSARESRRGWTEAFF. The CDR3, as DNA: TGCAGTGCTAGAGAATCCCGCAGGGGTTGGACTGAAGCTTTCTTT.

This clonotype was picked up many times. V usage is TRBV7-8 and J usage is TRBJ2-1, with TRBD2 as a possible D gene (5 bases). The CDR3 consists of 15 residues. V lost 5 bases and J 5 bases, leaving 16 bases between the germline ends. CDR1 and CDR2 (germline): SGHVS, FQNEAQ. The CDR3 loop is CASSPPGSFDNEQFF. The CDR3 region has the DNA TGTGCCAGCAGCCCCCCGGGGAGTTTCGACAATGAGCAGTTCTTC.